These 12 T cell receptor beta chains came from one sample sequenced in a study of cytomegalovirus exposure and HLA in healthy donors. The study ran its PCR with 60 Vbeta and 13 Jbeta primers. Data came from immunoSEQ multiplex PCR; TCRdb stores just in-frame clones and leaves some out. The sample lists 150,000 or so clones; around three quarters were seen once. Sequencing was performed on PBMCs. These receptors originate from a man aged 35 to 55 in good health and CMV-seronegative.

This clone was recorded once. The chain has TRBV16 and TRBJ1-6; D possibly corresponds to TRBD1 (5 bases). The germline V gene encodes CDR1 KGHSY and CDR2 FQNENV. Deletions cut 0 bases from V and 7 bases from J, with 16 bases between. The CDR3 has 17 amino acids. The CDR3 nucleotides read TGTGCCAGCAGCCAATCGTTGGGGTCAGGGTACAATTCACCCCTCCACTTT. Translating it yields CASSQSLGSGYNSPLHF.

The chain couples TRBV5-4 to TRBJ1-1; 7 bases fit TRBD1. Unmatched junction bases numbered 5, after V lost 4 bases and J lost 2 bases. Germline assignment: CDR1 SGHNT and CDR2 YYREEE (reference sequence). The CDR3 length is 14 residues. The CDR3 here is CASSEGQHNTEAFF. The CDR3 DNA follows: TGTGCCAGCAGCGAGGGACAGCATAACACTGAAGCTTTCTTT. The full variable domain, rest sourced from reference TRBV5-4 and TRBJ1-1, is ETGVTQSPTHLIKTRGQQVTLRCSSQSGHNTVSWYQQALGQGPQFIFQYYREEENGRGNFPPRFSGLQFPNYSSELNVNALELDDSALYLCASSEGQHNTEAFFGQGTRLTVV.

The chain combines TRBV18 with TRBJ2-7; 8 nucleotides agree with TRBD1. The CDR3 runs to 14 residues. The germline V gene encodes CDR1 KGHSH and CDR2 LQKENI. V shed 5 bases and J 0 bases; nucleotides not matched to a gene: 3. CDR3: CASSMDRVSYEQYF. The DNA for the CDR3 is TGTGCCAGCTCAATGGACAGGGTCTCCTACGAGCAGTACTTC.

V is TRBV5-1 and J is TRBJ1-2, with TRBD1 as a possible D gene (5 bases). In germline, CDR1 is SGHRS, CDR2 YFSETQ. Trimming took off 2 bases at V and 3 bases at J, with 11 bases between the two ends. The CDR3 sequence is 14 residues long. The DNA for the CDR3 is TGCGCCAGCAGCTTCCGGGAGGGGCACTATGGCTACACCTTC. This translates into CASSFREGHYGYTF.

This chain connects TRBV7-2 to TRBJ2-4; D possibly corresponds to TRBD2 (5 bases). V lost 1 base, J lost 8 bases, and 15 bases lay in between. CDR3 length: 15 residues. Germline CDR1 and CDR2: SGHTA and FQGNSA. DNA for the CDR3: TGTGCCAGCAGCTTAGATGCGGGTTCGGTGGACATTCAGTACTTC. Its protein product is CASSLDAGSVDIQYF. The full variable domain, with the rest looked up from reference TRBV7-2 and TRBJ2-4, is GAGVSQSPSNKVTEKGKDVELRCDPISGHTALYWYRQSLGQGLEFLIYFQGNSAPDKSGLPSDRFSAERTGGSVSTLTIQRTQQEDSAVYLCASSLDAGSVDIQYFGAGTRLSVL.

The V call is TRBV15, the J call TRBJ2-1; 8 bases match TRBD2. After removal of 0 bases from V and 9 bases from J, the junction contained 7 bases not matched to a gene. Germline V gene sequence: CDR1 LNHNV, CDR2 YYDKDF (reference sequence). The CDR3 loop spans 15 amino acids. The CDR3 spells CATSRDREGQSEQFF. The CDR3 DNA follows: TGTGCCACCAGCAGAGACCGGGAGGGCCAGAGTGAGCAGTTCTTC.

The V gene is TRBV7-8, the J gene TRBJ2-3; 9 bases agree with TRBD2. V lost 6 bases and J lost 2; bases outside the gene matches: 6. The CDR3 extends over 15 amino acids. Germline assignment: CDR1 SGHVS and CDR2 FQNEAQ. DNA for the CDR3: TGTGCCAGCAGAGGGCTAGCGGGATTCACAGATACGCAGTATTTT. Amino acid sequence: CASRGLAGFTDTQYF.

This clone is a singleton in its sample. The chain couples TRBV9 to TRBJ2-2; weak D call: TRBD1 (6 bases). Germline CDR1 SGDLS, CDR2 YYNGEE. V lost 3 bases to trimming and J lost 2 bases, with 11 bases between them. This CDR3 contains 15 residues. The CDR3 here is CASSAWDTNTGELFF. Here the CDR3 DNA reads TGTGCCAGCAGCGCGTGGGACACCAACACCGGGGAGCTGTTTTTT. The full variable domain, its missing parts supplied by reference TRBV9 and TRBJ2-2, is DSGVTQTPKHLITATGQRVTLRCSPRSGDLSVYWYQQSLDQGLQFLIQYYNGEERAKGNILERFSAQQFPDLHSELNLSSLELGDSALYFCASSAWDTNTGELFFGEGSRLTVL.

The chain couples TRBV29-1 to TRBJ2-7, with 9 bases that match TRBD1. Germline CDR1 reads SQVTM; CDR2 reads ANQGSEA. V shed 5 bases and J 1 base; nucleotides not matched to a gene: 3. The CDR3 consists of 13 residues. The CDR3 bases are TGCAGCGTTTGGGACAGGGTTTCCTACGAGCAGTACTTC. Translated: CSVWDRVSYEQYF.

The chain couples TRBV5-5 to TRBJ2-5, with 8 bases identical to TRBD1. CDR3 length: 14 amino acids. The trim removed 2 bases at V and 4 bases at J, leaving 4 bases unmatched. Germline V gives CDR1 SGHKS, CDR2 YYEKEE (reference sequence). CDR3 nucleotide sequence: TGTGCCAGCAGCTTCGGACAGGGAGGAGAGACCCAGTACTTC. This translates into CASSFGQGGETQYF.

This clone has a single count. The rearrangement uses TRBV9 and TRBJ1-2; D is ambiguous. V dropped 1 base and J dropped 1 base, with 8 bases sitting between them. Germline CDR1 is SGDLS and CDR2 is YYNGEE. The CDR3 has 14 residues. The CDR3 DNA reads TGTGCCAGCAGCGTATCTAATAGTAACTATGGCTACACCTTC. This gives the protein CASSVSNSNYGYTF.

The chain employs TRBV9 and TRBJ2-1, with TRBD2 matching over 7 bases. J gave up 4 bases and V 0 bases, and 4 bases lay outside the gene matches. The CDR3 covers 15 residues. Germline loops: CDR1 SGDLS, CDR2 YYNGEE. The CDR3 region has the DNA TGTGCCAGCAGCGTAGTATCCGGGGGGTACAATGAGCAGTTCTTC. Its translation is CASSVVSGGYNEQFF.